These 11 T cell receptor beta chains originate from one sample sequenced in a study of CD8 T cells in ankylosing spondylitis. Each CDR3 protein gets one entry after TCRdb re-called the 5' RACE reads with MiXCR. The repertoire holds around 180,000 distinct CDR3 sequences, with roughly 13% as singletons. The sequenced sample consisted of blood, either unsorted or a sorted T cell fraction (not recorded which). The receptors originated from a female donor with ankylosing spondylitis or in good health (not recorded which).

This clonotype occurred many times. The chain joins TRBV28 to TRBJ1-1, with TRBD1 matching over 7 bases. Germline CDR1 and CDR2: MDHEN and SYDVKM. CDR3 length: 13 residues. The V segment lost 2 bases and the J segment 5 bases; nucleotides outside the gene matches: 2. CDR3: CASSLQGVTEAFF. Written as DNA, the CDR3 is TGTGCCAGCAGTTTACAGGGGGTAACTGAAGCTTTCTTT.

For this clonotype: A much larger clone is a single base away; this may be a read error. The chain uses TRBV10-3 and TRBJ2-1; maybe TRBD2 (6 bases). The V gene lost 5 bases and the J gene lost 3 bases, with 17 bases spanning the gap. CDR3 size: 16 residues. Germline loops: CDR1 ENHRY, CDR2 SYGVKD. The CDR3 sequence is CAISRTGGILYNEQFF. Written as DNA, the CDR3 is TGTGCCATCAGTCGGACTGGCGGGATACTCTACAATGAGCAGTTCTTC.

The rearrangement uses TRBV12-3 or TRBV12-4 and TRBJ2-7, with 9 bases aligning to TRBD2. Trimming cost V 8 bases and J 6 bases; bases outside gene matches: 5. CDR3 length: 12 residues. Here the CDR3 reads CASLSGSPEQYF. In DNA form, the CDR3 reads TGTGCCAGCCTTAGCGGGAGTCCCGAGCAGTACTTC.

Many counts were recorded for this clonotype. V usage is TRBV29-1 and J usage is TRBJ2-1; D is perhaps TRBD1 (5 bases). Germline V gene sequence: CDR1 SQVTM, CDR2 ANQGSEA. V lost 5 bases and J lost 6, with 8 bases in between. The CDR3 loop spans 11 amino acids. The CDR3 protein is CSVWGANEQFF. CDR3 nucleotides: TGCAGCGTTTGGGGCGCCAATGAGCAGTTCTTC.

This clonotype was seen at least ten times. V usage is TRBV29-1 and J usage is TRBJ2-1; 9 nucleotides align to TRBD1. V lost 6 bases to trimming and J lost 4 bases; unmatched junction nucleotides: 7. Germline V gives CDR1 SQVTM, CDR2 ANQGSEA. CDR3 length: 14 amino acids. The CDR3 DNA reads TGCAGCGTCGCGACAGGGGGATCGTACAATGAGCAGTTCTTC. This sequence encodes CSVATGGSYNEQFF.

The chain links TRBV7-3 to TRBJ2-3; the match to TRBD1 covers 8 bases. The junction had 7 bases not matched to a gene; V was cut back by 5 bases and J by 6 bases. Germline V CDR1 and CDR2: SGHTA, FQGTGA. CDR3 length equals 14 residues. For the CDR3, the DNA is TGTGCCAGCAGCCCAGGGGGCCCGGCGGATACGCAGTATTTT. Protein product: CASSPGGPADTQYF.

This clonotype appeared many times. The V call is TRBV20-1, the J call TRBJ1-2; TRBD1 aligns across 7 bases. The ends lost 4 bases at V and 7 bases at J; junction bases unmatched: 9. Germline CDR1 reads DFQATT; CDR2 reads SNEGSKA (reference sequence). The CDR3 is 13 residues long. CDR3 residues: CSAIRTGDPGYTF. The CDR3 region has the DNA TGCAGTGCTATTAGAACAGGGGACCCTGGCTACACCTTC.

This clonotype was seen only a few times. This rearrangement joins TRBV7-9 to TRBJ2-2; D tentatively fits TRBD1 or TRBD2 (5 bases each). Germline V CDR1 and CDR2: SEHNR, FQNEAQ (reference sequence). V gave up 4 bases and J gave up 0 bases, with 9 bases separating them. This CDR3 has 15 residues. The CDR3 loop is CASSSEGPNTGELFF. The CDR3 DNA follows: TGTGCCAGCAGCTCCGAGGGACCGAACACCGGGGAGCTGTTTTTT.

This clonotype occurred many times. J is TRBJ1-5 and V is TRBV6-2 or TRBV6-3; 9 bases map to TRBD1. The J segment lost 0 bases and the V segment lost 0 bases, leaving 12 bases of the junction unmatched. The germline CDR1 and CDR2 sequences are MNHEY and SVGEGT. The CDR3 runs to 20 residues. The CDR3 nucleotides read TGTGCCAGCAGTTACTCGCGGGACTTGACAGGGGGACATAGCAATCAGCCCCAGCATTTT. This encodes CASSYSRDLTGGHSNQPQHF.

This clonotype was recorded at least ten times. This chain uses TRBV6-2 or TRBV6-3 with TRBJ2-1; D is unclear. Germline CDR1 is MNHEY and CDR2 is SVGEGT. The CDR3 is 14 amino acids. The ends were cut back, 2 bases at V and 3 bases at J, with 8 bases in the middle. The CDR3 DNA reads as TGTGCCAGCAGTTACAGCCCTGGCTACAATGAGCAGTTCTTC. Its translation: CASSYSPGYNEQFF.

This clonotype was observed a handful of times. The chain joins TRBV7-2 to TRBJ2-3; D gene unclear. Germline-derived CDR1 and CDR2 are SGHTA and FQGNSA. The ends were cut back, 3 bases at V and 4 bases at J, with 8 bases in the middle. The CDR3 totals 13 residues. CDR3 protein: CASSFGPPDTQYF. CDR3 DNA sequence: TGTGCCAGCAGCTTTGGCCCACCAGATACGCAGTATTTT.